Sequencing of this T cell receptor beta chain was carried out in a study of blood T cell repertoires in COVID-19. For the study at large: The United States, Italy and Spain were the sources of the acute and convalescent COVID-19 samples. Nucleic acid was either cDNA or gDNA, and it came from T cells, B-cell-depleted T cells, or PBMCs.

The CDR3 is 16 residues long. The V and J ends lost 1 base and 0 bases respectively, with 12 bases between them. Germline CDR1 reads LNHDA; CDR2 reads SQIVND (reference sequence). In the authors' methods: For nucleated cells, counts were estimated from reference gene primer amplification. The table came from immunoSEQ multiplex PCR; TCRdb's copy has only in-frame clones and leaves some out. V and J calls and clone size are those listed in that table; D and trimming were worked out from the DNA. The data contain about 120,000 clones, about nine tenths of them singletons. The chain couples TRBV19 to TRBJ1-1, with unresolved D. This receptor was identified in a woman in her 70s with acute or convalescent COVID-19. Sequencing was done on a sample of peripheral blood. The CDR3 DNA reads TGTGCCAGTAGTATAGCCCCCGCGGCCTTGAACACTGAAGCTTTCTTT. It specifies CASSIAPAALNTEAFF.